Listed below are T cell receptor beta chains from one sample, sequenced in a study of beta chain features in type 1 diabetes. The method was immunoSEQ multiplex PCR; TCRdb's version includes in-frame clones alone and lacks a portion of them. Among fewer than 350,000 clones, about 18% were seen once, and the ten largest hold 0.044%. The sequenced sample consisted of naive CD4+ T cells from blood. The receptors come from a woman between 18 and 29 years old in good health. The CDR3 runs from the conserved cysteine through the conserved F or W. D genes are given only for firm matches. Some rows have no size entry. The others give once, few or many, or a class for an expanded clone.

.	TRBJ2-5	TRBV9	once	TGTGCCAGCAGCGTAGCGGTACGTGAGACCCAGTACTTC	CASSVAVRETQYF
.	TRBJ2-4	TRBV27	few	TGTGCCAGCAGACCCATCGGAGGGCAAAACATTCAGTACTTC	CASRPIGGQNIQYF
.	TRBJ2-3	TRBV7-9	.	TGTGCCAGCACGCGACTAGGGGTTTCAAATACGCAGTATTTT	CASTRLGVSNTQYF
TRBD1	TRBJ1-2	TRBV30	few	TGTGCCTACAACCTTCAGGGGGCTAGAGGCTACACCTTC	CAYNLQGARGYTF
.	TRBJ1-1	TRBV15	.	TGTGCCACCAGCAGTAACGTTGCGGTCACTGAAGCTTTCTTT	CATSSNVAVTEAFF
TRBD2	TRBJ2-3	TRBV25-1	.	TGTGCCAGCAGTGAATTCGGTAGCGGGAGCTCAGATACGCAGTATTTT	CASSEFGSGSSDTQYF
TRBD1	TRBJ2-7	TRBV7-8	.	TGTGCCAGCAGCTTGGGGGGACAGGGGTACGAGCAGTACTTC	CASSLGGQGYEQYF
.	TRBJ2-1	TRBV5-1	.	TGCGCCAGCAGCTTACAGGGATTGGGCAATGAGCAGTTCTTC	CASSLQGLGNEQFF
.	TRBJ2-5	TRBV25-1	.	TGTGCCAGCAGTGAACCCCCTCAAGAGACCCAGTACTTC	CASSEPPQETQYF
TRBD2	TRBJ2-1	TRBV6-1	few	TGTGCCAGTTATAGCGGGAGCCCCTCCTACAATGAGCAGTTCTTC	CASYSGSPSYNEQFF
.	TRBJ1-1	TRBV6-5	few	TGTGCCAGCAGTTATTTACAGGGACCAGCTTTCTTT	CASSYLQGPAFF
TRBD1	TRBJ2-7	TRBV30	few	TGTGCCTGGAACTCAATCCGGGACAGAGGCTACGAGCAGTACTTC	CAWNSIRDRGYEQYF
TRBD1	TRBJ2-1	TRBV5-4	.	TGTGCCAGCAGACCCGGGACAGGGACCTACAATGAGCAGTTCTTC	CASRPGTGTYNEQFF
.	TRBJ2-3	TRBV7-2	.	TGTGCCAGCACCATGAACAGGGATACGCAGTATTTT	CASTMNRDTQYF
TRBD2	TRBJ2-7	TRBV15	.	TGTGCCACCAGCAGAGGACTAGCGGGGACCTACGAGCAGTACTTC	CATSRGLAGTYEQYF
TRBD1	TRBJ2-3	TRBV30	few	TGTGCCTGGAGTGTAAAGGACAGGGGGCGCACAGATACGCAGTATTTT	CAWSVKDRGRTDTQYF
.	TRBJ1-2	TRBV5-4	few	TGTGCCAGCAGCTCAACAGTTGTCTATGGCTACACCTTC	CASSSTVVYGYTF
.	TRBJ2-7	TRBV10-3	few	TGTGCCATCAGCCTGACGACAGCCGTTTCCCGAGAGCAGTACTTC	CAISLTTAVSREQYF
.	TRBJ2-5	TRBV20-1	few	TGCAGTGCGGGGGAGGCCCAGTACTTC	CSAGEAQYF
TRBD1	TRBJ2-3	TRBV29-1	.	TGCAGCGTTGTAGCCGGACAGGGGGTTCCTAACACAGATACGCAGTATTTT	CSVVAGQGVPNTDTQYF
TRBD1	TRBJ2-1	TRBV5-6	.	TGTGCCAGCAGCTTGCCGGACAGGGGAATGAATGAGCAGTTCTTC	CASSLPDRGMNEQFF
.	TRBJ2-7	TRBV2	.	TGTGCCAGCCGTCTCCCCGGGATTTTATACGAGCAGTACTTC	CASRLPGILYEQYF
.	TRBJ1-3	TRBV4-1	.	TGCGCCAGCAGCCAACAGGGCCTCAGCTCTGGAAACACCATATATTTT	CASSQQGLSSGNTIYF
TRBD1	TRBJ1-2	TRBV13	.	TGTGCCAGCAGACGTAGTTCCGGGACAGGGTCTAACTATGGCTACACCTTC	CASRRSSGTGSNYGYTF
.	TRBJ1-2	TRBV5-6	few	TGTGCCAGCAGCTTGCCGGACAGAGCGAACTATGGCTACACCTTC	CASSLPDRANYGYTF
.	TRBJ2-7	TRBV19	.	TGTGCCAGTAGAAGAGCTTGGGCCGGTTTCTACGAGCAGTACTTC	CASRRAWAGFYEQYF
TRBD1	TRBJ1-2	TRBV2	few	TGTGCCAGCAGTGAAACGAGGGGACAGGGAGAGGGCTACACCTTC	CASSETRGQGEGYTF
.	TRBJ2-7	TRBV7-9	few	TGTGCCAGCAGCTTAGGCGGGCCGAGCTCCTACGAGCAGTACTTC	CASSLGGPSSYEQYF